The source of this T cell receptor (beta chain) is a study of T cell responses to AZD1222 COVID-19 vaccine. As concerns this clone: Antigen specificity is unknown.

The repertoire was sequenced with immunoSEQ multiplex PCR; TCRdb's copy has only in-frame clones and lacks some. Of approximately 64,000 clones listed, roughly 89% are singletons. CDR1 LNHDA and CDR2 SQIVND come from the germline V gene (reference sequence). The V end lost 8 bases, the J end lost 6 bases, and 17 bases lay between the germline ends. The CDR3 loop spans 14 amino acids. Whole-study findings and limits: Repertoires were obtained only post-peak T cell response.

This chain uses TRBV19 with TRBJ1-5; D unclear. The receptor was derived from an adult in good health. The sequences come from peripheral blood, collected on day 0 of AZD1222 vaccination. CDR3 coding DNA: TGTGCCAGTGGGGTTCGGGTCGGCGGTCAGCCCCAGCATTTT. Its translation is CASGVRVGGQPQHF.